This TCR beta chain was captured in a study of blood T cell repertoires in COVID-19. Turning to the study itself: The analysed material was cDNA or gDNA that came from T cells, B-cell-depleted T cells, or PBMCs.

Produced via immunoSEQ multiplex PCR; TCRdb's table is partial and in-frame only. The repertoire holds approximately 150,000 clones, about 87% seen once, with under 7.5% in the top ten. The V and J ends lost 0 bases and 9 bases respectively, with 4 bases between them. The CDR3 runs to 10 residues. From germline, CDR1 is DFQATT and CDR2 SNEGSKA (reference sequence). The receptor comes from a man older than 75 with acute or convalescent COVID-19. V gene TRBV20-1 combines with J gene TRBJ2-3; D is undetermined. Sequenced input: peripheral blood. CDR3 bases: TGCAGTGCTAGAGAACAGACGCAGTATTTT. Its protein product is CSAREQTQYF.